These 8 T cell receptor beta chains share one sample of origin, sequenced in a study of control samples from healthy donors and cancer patients. Repertoires were generated with immunoSEQ multiplex PCR, while TCRdb's copy carries only in-frame clones and drops some. The data contain more than 85,000 clones, approximately 90% of them seen just once; the ten biggest clones take up 3.7%. What was sequenced was PBMCs. The receptors stem from a woman aged 55-69 years with lung cancer.

The V and J genes are TRBV6-2 or TRBV6-3 and TRBJ1-6; tentative D call: TRBD1 (5 bases). Germline CDR1 is MNHEY and CDR2 is SVGEGT. Trimming removed 0 bases at V and 8 bases at J, with 8 bases between. The CDR3 contains 14 residues. The CDR3 DNA reads TGTGCCAGCAGTTACTCGGGGACCCATTCACCCCTCCACTTT. Its protein is CASSYSGTHSPLHF.

The J gene is TRBJ1-1, the V gene TRBV19; D unresolved. Trimming took 0 bases from V and 0 from J, leaving 8 bases between them. Germline CDR1 is LNHDA and CDR2 is SQIVND (reference sequence). This CDR3 has 15 amino acids. DNA of the CDR3: TGTGCCAGTAGTATAGATGGGGTCATGAACACTGAAGCTTTCTTT. It translates to CASSIDGVMNTEAFF.

The chain employs TRBV21-1 and TRBJ2-1; TRBD2 is the table's D call and was not checked against the DNA. TRBV21-1 is a pseudogene segment. This CDR3 spans 18 amino acids. The CDR3 DNA is TGTGCCAGCAGCAAATGGGGAGGGAGCTTAACTCTCTACAATGAGCAGTTCTTC. Translated: CASSKWGGSLTLYNEQFF.

The chain links TRBV30 to TRBJ2-7; TRBD1 might be the D (5 bases). Germline-derived CDR1 and CDR2 are GTSNPN and SVGIG (reference sequence). The CDR3 covers 14 residues. V was cut by 4 bases and J by 2 bases, with 15 bases left in between. This CDR3 is CAWNRGQGAYEQYF. CDR3 sequence (DNA): TGTGCCTGGAATAGAGGACAAGGGGCCTACGAGCAGTACTTC.

CDR3 protein: CASSIQGQGTDTQYF. In DNA, the CDR3 is TGTGCCAGTAGTATACAGGGGCAAGGCACAGATACGCAGTATTTT. The chain carries TRBV19 and TRBJ2-3, with D maybe TRBD1 (6 bases). CDR3 size: 15 residues. Looked up from germline, CDR1 is LNHDA and CDR2 is SQIVND (reference sequence). The ends were cut back, 2 bases at V and 1 base at J, with 10 bases in the middle.

The chain links TRBV10-3 to TRBJ1-6, with 11 bases identical to TRBD1. The CDR3 loop spans 15 amino acids. The germline gives CDR1 ENHRY, CDR2 SYGVKD. J was trimmed by 10 bases and V by 5 bases; bases with no gene match: 7. CDR3 sequence reads: CAISPGQGALSPLHF. CDR3 in DNA: TGTGCCATCAGTCCAGGACAGGGGGCTCTATCACCCCTCCACTTT.

This sequence joins TRBV7-2 and TRBJ1-5; D possibly corresponds to TRBD1 (5 bases). Germline V CDR1 and CDR2: SGHTA, FQGNSA. This CDR3 has 15 residues. Trimming cost V 5 bases and J 2 bases, with 13 bases left between them. CDR3 coding DNA: TGTGCCAGCAGCCTCAGGGAATCGGGCAATCAGCCCCAGCATTTT. It codes for CASSLRESGNQPQHF. The variable domain in full, with the rest retrieved from reference TRBV7-2 and TRBJ1-5, is GAGVSQSPSNKVTEKGKDVELRCDPISGHTALYWYRQSLGQGLEFLIYFQGNSAPDKSGLPSDRFSAERTGGSVSTLTIQRTQQEDSAVYLCASSLRESGNQPQHFGDGTRLSIL.

This clone was seen only a few times. The V gene is TRBV11-2, the J gene TRBJ1-5; D gene unclear. The ends were cut back, 5 bases at V and 0 bases at J, with 8 bases in the middle. The CDR3 totals 14 residues. Germline CDR1 is SGHAT and CDR2 is FQNNGV. In DNA, the CDR3 is TGTGCCAGCAGCCCGGCCACTAGCAATCAGCCCCAGCATTTT. As protein: CASSPATSNQPQHF. The full variable domain, rest sourced from reference TRBV11-2 and TRBJ1-5, is EAGVAQSPRYKIIEKRQSVAFWCNPISGHATLYWYQQILGQGPKLLIQFQNNGVVDDSQLPKDRFSAERLKGVDSTLKIQPAKLEDSAVYLCASSPATSNQPQHFGDGTRLSIL.